These T cell receptor beta chains were read from a single sample in a study of blood T cells in healthy people across ages. TCRdb fed the 5' RACE reads into MiXCR, producing one record per CDR3 protein. The sample carries just under 750,000 distinct CDR3 sequences, around a fifth recorded once. The sequencing sample was made of blood. Source of these receptors: a man aged 65-85 years in good health. Each CDR3 is given with its conserved first and last residue. The D gene is left open where the match is weak. Clone size, where shown, is once, few, many, or a class for clones that have expanded.

v_gene: TRBV14
d_gene: -
j_gene: TRBJ2-7
abundance: -
CDR3aa: CASSQVVGSEQYF
CDR3nt: TGTGCCAGCAGCCAAGTGGTGGGGAGCGAGCAGTACTTC

v_gene: TRBV5-7
d_gene: TRBD1
j_gene: TRBJ2-6
abundance: few
CDR3aa: CASQDRENAGANVLTF
CDR3nt: TGTGCCAGCCAAGACAGGGAGAACGCTGGGGCCAACGTCCTGACTTTC

v_gene: TRBV5-1
d_gene: TRBD2
j_gene: TRBJ2-2
abundance: once
CDR3aa: CASRTSRNTGELFF
CDR3nt: TGCGCCAGCCGGACTAGCAGGAACACCGGGGAGCTGTTTTTT

v_gene: TRBV5-1
d_gene: -
j_gene: TRBJ1-4
abundance: -
CDR3aa: CASSLDLRREKLFF
CDR3nt: TGCGCCAGCAGCTTGGACTTAAGAAGGGAAAAACTGTTTTTT

v_gene: TRBV7-2
d_gene: -
j_gene: TRBJ1-6
abundance: few
CDR3aa: CASQPRTYNSPLHF
CDR3nt: TGTGCCAGCCAACCCCGGACCTATAATTCACCCCTCCACTTT

v_gene: TRBV28
d_gene: -
j_gene: TRBJ2-7
abundance: -
CDR3aa: CASSLTSYSYEQYF
CDR3nt: TGTGCCAGCAGTTTAACTAGTTACTCCTACGAGCAGTACTTC

v_gene: TRBV29-1
d_gene: TRBD2
j_gene: TRBJ2-1
abundance: few
CDR3aa: CSPWAGGADEQFF
CDR3nt: TGCAGCCCCTGGGCGGGGGGTGCGGATGAGCAGTTCTTC

v_gene: TRBV4-1
d_gene: TRBD2
j_gene: TRBJ2-3
abundance: -
CDR3aa: CASSQDSGGAKDTQYF
CDR3nt: TGCGCCAGCAGCCAAGATAGCGGGGGGGCCAAAGATACGCAGTATTTT

v_gene: TRBV10-2
d_gene: TRBD1
j_gene: TRBJ1-4
abundance: -
CDR3aa: CASSERRQGEEKLFF
CDR3nt: TGCGCCAGCAGTGAGCGACGACAGGGGGAAGAAAAACTGTTTTTT

v_gene: TRBV5-1
d_gene: TRBD2
j_gene: TRBJ2-2
abundance: once
CDR3aa: CASSPGLAGMNTGELFF
CDR3nt: TGCGCCAGCAGCCCCGGACTAGCGGGGATGAACACCGGGGAGCTGTTTTTT

v_gene: TRBV11-2
d_gene: -
j_gene: TRBJ2-7
abundance: -
CDR3aa: CASNPRGRSSYEQYF
CDR3nt: TGTGCCAGCAACCCAAGAGGGCGCAGCTCCTACGAGCAGTACTTC

v_gene: TRBV5-1
d_gene: TRBD1
j_gene: TRBJ1-1
abundance: -
CDR3aa: CASSKTGAPDGVEAFF
CDR3nt: TGCGCCAGCAGCAAGACAGGGGCCCCGGATGGTGTTGAAGCTTTCTTT

v_gene: TRBV27
d_gene: TRBD1
j_gene: TRBJ1-1
abundance: few
CDR3aa: CASNKQGIMNTEAFF
CDR3nt: TGTGCCAGCAACAAACAGGGGATCATGAACACTGAAGCTTTCTTT

v_gene: TRBV20-1
d_gene: -
j_gene: TRBJ2-1
abundance: -
CDR3aa: CSASWGPSYNEQFF
CDR3nt: TGCAGTGCTAGTTGGGGGCCCTCCTACAATGAGCAGTTCTTC

v_gene: TRBV9
d_gene: -
j_gene: TRBJ2-1
abundance: few
CDR3aa: CASSTRGGDFIDEQFF
CDR3nt: TGCGCCAGCAGCACCCGAGGGGGGGATTTTATCGATGAGCAGTTCTTC

v_gene: TRBV12-3/TRBV12-4
d_gene: TRBD1
j_gene: TRBJ1-5
abundance: few
CDR3aa: CASSWGQGATQPQHF
CDR3nt: TGTGCCAGCAGTTGGGGACAGGGGGCAACTCAGCCCCAGCATTTT

v_gene: TRBV28
d_gene: -
j_gene: TRBJ2-1
abundance: -
CDR3aa: CASSQLQGRRNEQFF
CDR3nt: TGTGCCAGCAGCCAACTACAGGGCAGGCGAAATGAGCAGTTCTTC

v_gene: TRBV4-3
d_gene: -
j_gene: TRBJ2-2
abundance: few
CDR3aa: CASSQSRRNTGELFF
CDR3nt: TGCGCCAGCAGCCAGAGCCGGAGGAACACCGGGGAGCTGTTTTTT

v_gene: TRBV18
d_gene: -
j_gene: TRBJ2-7
abundance: -
CDR3aa: CASSPRTESYEQYF
CDR3nt: TGTGCCAGCTCACCAAGGACGGAGTCCTACGAGCAGTACTTC

v_gene: TRBV12-3/TRBV12-4
d_gene: -
j_gene: TRBJ1-2
abundance: -
CDR3aa: CASSRQQGRGSYGYTF
CDR3nt: TGTGCCAGCAGTCGTCAACAGGGAAGGGGCTCGTATGGCTACACCTTC

v_gene: TRBV11-1
d_gene: -
j_gene: TRBJ1-2
abundance: -
CDR3aa: CASSVVHNGENYGYTF
CDR3nt: TGTGCCAGCAGCGTGGTCCACAATGGGGAAAACTATGGCTACACCTTC

v_gene: TRBV7-8
d_gene: TRBD1
j_gene: TRBJ1-1
abundance: few
CDR3aa: CASWTGRTEAFF
CDR3nt: TGTGCCAGCTGGACAGGGCGCACTGAAGCTTTCTTT

v_gene: TRBV5-1
d_gene: -
j_gene: TRBJ2-1
abundance: -
CDR3aa: CASSLAANSYNEQFF
CDR3nt: TGCGCCAGCAGCTTGGCCGCGAACTCCTACAATGAGCAGTTCTTC

v_gene: TRBV6-1
d_gene: TRBD2
j_gene: TRBJ2-1
abundance: few
CDR3aa: CASSVGTSGSNEQFF
CDR3nt: TGTGCCAGCAGTGTAGGGACTAGCGGGAGTAATGAGCAGTTCTTC

v_gene: TRBV20-1
d_gene: TRBD2
j_gene: TRBJ2-1
abundance: -
CDR3aa: CSARDRVAGGTYNEQFF
CDR3nt: TGCAGTGCTAGAGATCGGGTAGCGGGAGGAACCTACAATGAGCAGTTCTTC